The 28 T cell receptor beta chains below come from one sample, sequenced in a study of post-analysis software for immune sequencing data. Study-wide results and limits: Higher frequency in patients than in controls was seen for several TRBV segments, with TRBV5-6, TRBV5-1 and TRBV20-1 among them.

TCR beta libraries were prepared from cDNA with unique molecular identifiers. TCRdb passed the PCR reads through MiXCR, listing each CDR3 protein once. Here the sample spans about 170,000 distinct CDR3 sequences, around 30% being singletons. These TCRs are of unknown antigen specificity. Specimen: blood. These TCRs come from a girl under 18 with multiple sclerosis.

A remark on this clonotype: One base away lies a much larger clone, so this may be a sequencing read error. V and J are TRBV12-3 or TRBV12-4 and TRBJ2-7; D could derive from TRBD1 or TRBD2 (6 bases each). The CDR3 loop spans 17 amino acids. CDR3 bases: TGTGTCAGCAGTTTTATGGGACTTGGGGCAGGGGCCCACGAGCAGTACTTC. This codes for CVSSFMGLGAGAHEQYF.

The chain joins TRBV5-1 to TRBJ1-4; D not resolved. CDR1 is SGHRS and CDR2 is YFSETQ in the germline V gene. This CDR3 region has 17 residues. V dropped 0 bases and J dropped 0 bases, with 12 bases sitting between them. The CDR3 here is CASSLGVTYATNEKLFF. For the CDR3, the DNA is TGCGCCAGCAGCTTGGGGGTAACCTATGCAACTAATGAAAAACTGTTTTTT.

In DNA, the CDR3 is TGTGCCAGCACCTGGGACACTTGGAACACTGAAGCTTTCTTT. Its translation: CASTWDTWNTEAFF. The V call is TRBV28, the J call TRBJ1-1, with D possibly matching TRBD1 (6 bases). Germline V gene data show CDR1 as MDHEN and CDR2 as SYDVKM. This CDR3 is built from 14 residues. V was shortened by 7 bases and J by 1 base, with 13 bases between the two germline ends.

This clonotype has at least ten counts. The chain joins TRBV5-1 to TRBJ2-5; 7 bases map to TRBD1. The CDR3 totals 14 residues. CDR1 is SGHRS, CDR2 YFSETQ, per germline. The V gene end was trimmed by 3 bases and the J gene end by 5 bases; junction bases not matched to a gene: 7. The CDR3 reads CASSSGQEAETQYF. The CDR3, as DNA: TGCGCCAGCAGCTCCGGACAGGAGGCGGAGACCCAGTACTTC.

This clonotype was counted between two and nine times. The chain is built from TRBV29-1 and TRBJ1-2; a possible D gene is TRBD1 (6 bases). V lost 7 bases and J 4 bases, leaving 22 bases between the germline ends. The V gene's germline CDR1 is SQVTM and CDR2 ANQGSEA. This CDR3 has 15 residues. Written as DNA, the CDR3 is TGCAGCGCAAATAGATTACTCGACAGGCCCTATGGCTACACCTTC. This translates into CSANRLLDRPYGYTF.

As for this clonotype: The junction differs from germline at one of its ends, possibly a read error. The chain links TRBV29-1 to TRBJ2-2; possible D gene TRBD2, 5 bases. Germline CDR1 reads SQVTM; CDR2 reads ANQGSEA. CDR3 length equals 12 residues. The CDR3 is CSVVASTGELLF. Here the CDR3 DNA reads TGCAGCGTTGTAGCGTCCACCGGGGAGCTGTTGTTT.

The chain carries TRBV27 and TRBJ2-1; TRBD2 aligns across 12 bases. Germline V CDR1 and CDR2: MNHEY, SMNVEV (reference sequence). This CDR3 is 15 amino acids long. V gave up 6 bases and J gave up 8 bases; unmatched junction bases: 8. CDR3 nucleotides: TGTGCCAGCAGAGATAACCTAGCGGGAGGGTATGAGCAGTTCTTC. It is translated as CASRDNLAGGYEQFF.

This clonotype came up a few times. The chain carries TRBV12-3 or TRBV12-4 and TRBJ2-1; 9 bases match TRBD2. Trimming took 1 base from V and 0 from J; bases not matched to a gene: 19. CDR3 length: 22 amino acids. The CDR3 DNA reads TGTGCCAGCAGTTTAGGTAAAATGACTAGCGGAAGTATCTACGGCTCCTACAATGAGCAGTTCTTC. Protein: CASSLGKMTSGSIYGSYNEQFF.

Worth noting for this clonotype: A much more abundant neighbour one base away suggests this may be a read error. V gene TRBV27 combines with J gene TRBJ2-7, with D tentatively TRBD2 (6 bases). CDR1 is MNHEY, CDR2 SMNVEV, per germline (reference sequence). This CDR3 spans 15 amino acids. CDR3 residues: CASRFSAGSPYVQYF. As DNA, the CDR3 is TGTGCCAGCAGATTCTCCGCGGGGAGTCCCTACGTGCAGTACTTC.

CDR3 in DNA: TGCGCCAGCAGTCGACAGAAGAGCGATTCACCCCTCCACTTT. Amino acids: CASSRQKSDSPLHF. The chain carries TRBV5-1 and TRBJ1-6; D is possibly TRBD1 (5 bases). The CDR3 length is 14 residues. Germline lookup yields CDR1 SGHRS and CDR2 YFSETQ. V dropped 5 bases and J dropped 8 bases, with 14 bases sitting between them.

This clonotype appeared many times. The chain combines TRBV7-9 with TRBJ2-1; D is undetermined. The CDR3 is 14 residues long. Trimming shortened V by 0 bases and J by 6 bases, and 9 bases separated the two germline ends. CDR1 and CDR2 from the germline V gene are SEHNR and FQNEAQ (reference sequence). CDR3: CASSLAQYSNEQFF. CDR3 nucleotides: TGTGCCAGCAGCTTAGCGCAATACTCCAATGAGCAGTTCTTC.

The J gene is TRBJ2-3, the V gene TRBV27; tentative D call: TRBD2 (6 bases). The V end was cut by 5 bases, the J end by 1 base, with 10 bases between. Germline assignment: CDR1 MNHEY and CDR2 SMNVEV (reference sequence). The CDR3 totals 14 residues. The DNA for the CDR3 is TGTGCCAGCAGTCCCGGGGGAGGCACAGATACGCAGTATTTT. Translation gives CASSPGGGTDTQYF.

In the case of this clonotype: A much larger clone differs by one base, so this may be a read error. This sequence joins TRBV20-1 and TRBJ2-7; D may be TRBD1 or TRBD2 (5 bases each). Germline V CDR1 and CDR2: DFQATT, SNEGSKA (reference sequence). V was trimmed by 6 bases and J by 9 bases, leaving 21 bases between them. The CDR3 has 13 amino acids. Here the CDR3 reads CSASTTGLTGQYF. CDR3 coding DNA: TGCAGTGCCTCTACGACCGGACTTACAGGGCAGTACTTC.

As for this clonotype: Compared with germline, one end of the junction differs, possibly owing to a read error. This chain links TRBV12-3 or TRBV12-4 with TRBJ1-2; D gene unclear. CDR3 length equals 15 residues. The CDR3 nucleotides are TGTGCCAGCAGTTTGGCTTCGAGAAGTAACTATGGCCACACCTTC. Translated, it gives CASSLASRSNYGHTF.

This clonotype showed up many times. CDR3 residues: CASSPTAFLYEQYF. CDR3 sequence (DNA): TGTGCCAGCAGTCCGACGGCGTTCCTTTACGAGCAGTACTTC. The chain is built from TRBV27 and TRBJ2-7; D is ambiguous. Trimming cost V 5 bases and J 4 bases, with 15 bases left between them. In germline, CDR1 is MNHEY, CDR2 SMNVEV (reference sequence). CDR3 length: 14 residues.

This clonotype was observed a few times. The chain couples TRBV5-6 to TRBJ2-5, with D possibly called TRBD1 or TRBD2 (5 bases each). Germline assignment: CDR1 SGHDT and CDR2 YYEEEE. This CDR3 region has 16 residues. The V end was cut by 9 bases, the J end by 11 bases, with 32 bases between. Written as DNA, the CDR3 is TGTGCCACCCAACAAACACGGGACGGGGTTTACAATGAGCAGTACTTC. Encoded protein: CATQQTRDGVYNEQYF.

This clonotype was recorded at least ten times. The chain has TRBV5-1 and TRBJ2-1, with TRBD2 identical over 11 bases. CDR3 length: 16 residues. Germline CDR1 and CDR2: SGHRS and YFSETQ. Trimming cost V 0 bases and J 7 bases; bases outside gene matches: 6. The CDR3 is CASSLGLAGTRNEQFF. The CDR3 region has the DNA TGCGCCAGCAGCTTGGGACTAGCGGGAACAAGGAATGAGCAGTTCTTC.

The table lists this clonotype with a few counts. Its ends do not fully match the called genes, so a read error is possible. The J gene is TRBJ1-6, the V gene TRBV7-2; no clear D gene. CDR3 length equals 14 residues. Looked up from germline, CDR1 is SGHTA and CDR2 is FQGNSA. Here the CDR3 reads CASGLGGNNSPLHF. In nucleotides, the CDR3 is TGTGCCAGCGGCTTGGGCGGGAACAATTCACCCCTCCACTTT.

The chain is built from TRBV29-1 and TRBJ1-1; D remains unclear. Germline CDR1 is SQVTM and CDR2 is ANQGSEA. The CDR3 totals 13 residues. Trimming shortened V by 8 bases and J by 0 bases, and 13 bases separated the two germline ends. CDR3 in DNA: TGCAGCTTCCGTTTGCAAGTGAACACTGAAGCTTTCTTT. It encodes CSFRLQVNTEAFF.

Turning to this clonotype: Just one base apart from a much larger clone, this may be a read error. The chain is built from TRBV15 and TRBJ2-3; 7 bases align to TRBD2. Unmatched junction bases numbered 8, after V lost 0 bases and J lost 2 bases. Germline V gives CDR1 LNHNV, CDR2 YYDKDF (reference sequence). This CDR3 has 17 amino acids. CDR3 loop: CATSRDMAAGTTDTQYF. The CDR3 nucleotides are TGTGCCACCAGCAGAGATATGGCAGCGGGGACCACAGATACGCAGTATTTT.

Details on this clonotype: Possible read error: a much larger clone is one base away. The genes are TRBV20-1 and TRBJ1-1; D perhaps matches TRBD1 (6 bases). V lost 4 bases and J lost 5, with 17 bases in between. Germline CDR1 and CDR2: DFQATT and SNEGSKA (reference sequence). The length of the CDR3 is 14 residues. The CDR3 sequence is CSATGGLGNTEAFF. DNA for the CDR3: TGCAGTGCTACTGGGGGGCTCGGGAATACTGAAGCTTTCTTT.

The chain has TRBV10-2 and TRBJ1-5, with TRBD1 as a possible D gene (6 bases). V was cut by 7 bases and J by 7 bases, with 14 bases left in between. Germline-derived CDR1 and CDR2 are WSHSY and SAAADI. The CDR3 totals 13 residues. This CDR3 reads CASTQGQSQPQHF. CDR3 DNA sequence: TGCGCCAGCACTCAAGGACAGTCACAGCCCCAGCATTTT.

The chain uses TRBV24-1 and TRBJ2-1; 10 nucleotides line up with TRBD2. Unmatched junction bases numbered 5, after V lost 5 bases and J lost 8 bases. Germline-derived CDR1 and CDR2 are KGHDR and SFDVKD. The CDR3 length is 14 residues. The CDR3 here is CATSASGRADEQFF. Here the CDR3 DNA reads TGTGCCACCAGTGCCAGCGGGAGGGCCGATGAGCAGTTCTTC.

The chain recombines TRBV7-2 with TRBJ2-1, with no clear D. The length of the CDR3 is 13 residues. Germline V gives CDR1 SGHTA, CDR2 FQGNSA. Trimming removed 5 bases at V and 10 bases at J, with 15 bases between. The CDR3 sequence is CASSQTFGREQFF. CDR3 sequence (DNA): TGTGCCAGCAGCCAAACTTTCGGGCGGGAGCAGTTCTTC.

The V and J genes are TRBV5-4 and TRBJ2-1; tentatively, D is TRBD1 (7 bases). The CDR3 runs to 15 residues. The germline V gene has CDR1 SGHNT and CDR2 YYREEE (reference sequence). Trimming removed 4 bases from V and 8 bases from J, with 19 bases in between. The CDR3 region is CASSGTVLQGDEQFF. CDR3 sequence (DNA): TGTGCCAGCAGCGGGACTGTTCTCCAGGGGGATGAGCAGTTCTTC.

The sample holds many counts of this clonotype. This sequence joins TRBV7-6 and TRBJ2-3; perhaps TRBD2 as D (6 bases). This CDR3 is built from 17 residues. Germline V gene data show CDR1 as SGHVS and CDR2 as FNYEAQ. Trimming took 3 bases from V and 2 from J, leaving 18 bases between them. CDR3 sequence: CASSFLAWEVATDTQYF. CDR3 coding DNA: TGTGCCAGCAGCTTTTTGGCTTGGGAGGTAGCCACAGATACGCAGTATTTT.

V usage is TRBV20-1 and J usage is TRBJ2-5, with 12 bases matching TRBD2. Germline trimming cut 6 bases from V and 11 bases from J; bases unmatched to any gene: 16. CDR1 and CDR2 (germline): DFQATT, SNEGSKA (reference sequence). This CDR3 is 15 amino acids long. The CDR3 coding sequence is TGCAGTGCCTCCCCCAGACTAGCGGGAGTCAATGAGCAGTACTTC. Translation: CSASPRLAGVNEQYF.

CDR3 amino acids: CASSLGTSGPYYNEQFF. The DNA for the CDR3 is TGCGCCAGCAGCTTGGGAACTAGCGGGCCCTACTACAATGAGCAGTTCTTC. The rearrangement uses TRBV5-1 and TRBJ2-1; 9 positions agree with TRBD2. The CDR3 contains 17 residues. The ends lost 0 bases at V and 3 bases at J; junction bases unmatched: 7. Germline V lookup: CDR1 SGHRS, CDR2 YFSETQ.